This entry lists 10 T cell receptor beta chains sequenced from one sample in a study of cytomegalovirus exposure and HLA in healthy donors. Primers for the PCR totalled 60 Vbeta and 13 Jbeta. Libraries were prepared by immunoSEQ multiplex PCR; TCRdb keeps only in-frame clonotypes and omits some of them. The sample records 150,000 to 200,000 clones, around 80% being singletons. The specimen sequenced was PBMCs. The receptor set was obtained from a woman aged 35 to 49 in good health and CMV-seronegative.

The chain couples TRBV9 to TRBJ1-1; 9 bases agree with TRBD1. This CDR3 has 16 amino acids. The germline CDR1 and CDR2 sequences are SGDLS and YYNGEE. V shed 2 bases, J shed 0 bases, and the junction held 5 bases outside the gene matches. CDR3 sequence: CASSVGTGLMNTEAFF. In DNA form, the CDR3 reads TGTGCCAGCAGCGTCGGGACAGGGCTCATGAACACTGAAGCTTTCTTT.

In this sample, this clone turned up once. Other DNA sequences in this specimen translate into the identical CDR3. The CDR3 nucleotides read TGTGCCAGCAGTCGGGACAGGGGTGGAAACACCATATATTTT. It yields the protein CASSRDRGGNTIYF. This chain joins TRBV6-5 and TRBJ1-3; TRBD1 aligns across 10 bases. With V trimmed by 5 bases and J by 3 bases, 1 base remained unmatched. This CDR3 spans 14 amino acids. Germline CDR1 and CDR2: MNHEY and SVGAGI.

V usage is TRBV9 and J usage is TRBJ2-5; tentatively, D is TRBD2 (5 bases). CDR1 is SGDLS, CDR2 YYNGEE, per germline. CDR3 length equals 14 residues. V was pared by 2 bases and J by 5 bases, with 13 bases between. CDR3 sequence (DNA): TGTGCCAGCAGCGTCGGGGTCACTATGGAGACCCAGTACTTC. It yields the protein CASSVGVTMETQYF.

This clone turned up a few times. This chain uses TRBV30 with TRBJ2-7, with D possibly TRBD1 on 5 matching bases. Germline values: CDR1 GTSNPN, CDR2 SVGIG (reference sequence). With 6 bases removed from V and 0 bases from J, the gap between germline ends came to 9 bases. The CDR3 loop spans 12 amino acids. This CDR3 is CACNRPSYEQYF. Here the CDR3 DNA reads TGTGCCTGCAACAGGCCCTCCTACGAGCAGTACTTC.

The chain uses TRBV2 and TRBJ2-3; the D gene is possibly TRBD2 (5 bases). The CDR3 has 15 amino acids. Germline CDR1 is SNHLY and CDR2 is FYNNEI. V dropped 1 base and J dropped 7 bases, with 15 bases sitting between them. CDR3 DNA sequence: TGTGCCAGCAGTGAAGAGGCGGCCACCGGGAATACGCAGTATTTT. It codes for CASSEEAATGNTQYF.

This clone was detected a few times. The rearrangement joins TRBV10-3 to TRBJ2-3, with D possibly matching TRBD1 (6 bases). Trimming left V 0 bases short and J 3 bases short, with 13 bases between. In germline, CDR1 is ENHRY, CDR2 SYGVKD. The CDR3 has 16 amino acids. The CDR3 here is CAISESKQGRTDTQYF. The CDR3 DNA sequence: TGTGCCATCAGTGAGTCGAAACAGGGAAGGACAGATACGCAGTATTTT.

The chain couples TRBV2 to TRBJ2-7; 7 nucleotides align to TRBD2. Germline-derived CDR1 and CDR2 are SNHLY and FYNNEI. V lost 6 bases to trimming and J lost 5 bases; unmatched junction nucleotides: 1. The CDR3 length is 11 residues. CDR3 nucleotide sequence: TGTGCCAGCAGAGCGGGACACGAGCAGTACTTC. Translation: CASRAGHEQYF. The full variable domain, rest sourced from reference TRBV2 and TRBJ2-7, is EPEVTQTPSHQVTQMGQEVILRCVPISNHLYFYWYRQILGQKVEFLVSFYNNEISEKSEIFDDQFSVERPDGSNFTLKIRSTKLEDSAMYFCASRAGHEQYFGPGTRLTVT.

The genes are TRBV28 and TRBJ2-3; maybe TRBD2 (6 bases). Germline CDR1 reads MDHEN; CDR2 reads SYDVKM. This CDR3 is 17 amino acids long. V lost 3 bases to trimming and J lost 4 bases, with 20 bases between them. CDR3 sequence (DNA): TGTGCCAGCAGTTTGATGGGAGCTGCGGGAAGCGCAGATACGCAGTATTTT. Translating it yields CASSLMGAAGSADTQYF.

The chain is built from TRBV18 and TRBJ1-1; 10 nucleotides agree with TRBD1. The trim removed 3 bases at V and 5 bases at J, leaving 12 bases unmatched. The CDR3 is 17 residues long. Germline V CDR1 and CDR2: KGHSH, LQKENI. The CDR3 here is CASSPRQGALQQTEAFF. The CDR3 DNA is TGTGCCAGCTCACCGCGACAGGGGGCATTACAGCAGACTGAAGCTTTCTTT.

The chain has TRBV7-8 and TRBJ2-3; 8 positions agree with TRBD2. Trimming at V came to 7 bases and at J to 1 base, leaving 1 base not matched to a gene. The CDR3 is 13 residues long. Per the germline V gene, CDR1 is SGHVS and CDR2 is FQNEAQ. The CDR3 DNA reads as TGTGCCAGCAAAGCGGGGGGCACAGATACGCAGTATTTT. Its protein product is CASKAGGTDTQYF.